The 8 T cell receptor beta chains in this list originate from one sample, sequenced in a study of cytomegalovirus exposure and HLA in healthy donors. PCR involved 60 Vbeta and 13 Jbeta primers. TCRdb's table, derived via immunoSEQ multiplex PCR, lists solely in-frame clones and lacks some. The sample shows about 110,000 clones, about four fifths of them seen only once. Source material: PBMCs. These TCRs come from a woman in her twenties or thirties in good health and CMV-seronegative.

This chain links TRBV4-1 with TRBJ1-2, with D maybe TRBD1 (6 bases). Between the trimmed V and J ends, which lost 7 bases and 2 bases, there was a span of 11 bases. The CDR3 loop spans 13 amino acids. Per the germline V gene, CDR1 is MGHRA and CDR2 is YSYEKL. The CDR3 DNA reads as TGCGCCAGCAAAGAGCAGGGGAACTATGGCTACACCTTC. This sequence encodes CASKEQGNYGYTF.

The CDR3 nucleotides read TGTGCCAGCAGCCGGGTCGTCGGTTACGAGCAGTACTTC. It is translated as CASSRVVGYEQYF. V gene TRBV7-2 combines with J gene TRBJ2-7; D is ambiguous. CDR1 is SGHTA and CDR2 is FQGNSA in the germline V gene. V shed 5 bases and J shed 4 bases, with 12 bases lying between them. This CDR3 has 13 amino acids. The full variable domain, with the rest looked up from reference TRBV7-2 and TRBJ2-7, is GAGVSQSPSNKVTEKGKDVELRCDPISGHTALYWYRQSLGQGLEFLIYFQGNSAPDKSGLPSDRFSAERTGGSVSTLTIQRTQQEDSAVYLCASSRVVGYEQYFGPGTRLTVT.

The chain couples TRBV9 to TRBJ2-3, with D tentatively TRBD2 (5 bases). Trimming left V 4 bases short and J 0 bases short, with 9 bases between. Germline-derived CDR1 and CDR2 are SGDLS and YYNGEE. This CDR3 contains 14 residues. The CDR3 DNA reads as TGTGCCAGCAGCCCGCGGGCTAGCACAGATACGCAGTATTTT. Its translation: CASSPRASTDTQYF.

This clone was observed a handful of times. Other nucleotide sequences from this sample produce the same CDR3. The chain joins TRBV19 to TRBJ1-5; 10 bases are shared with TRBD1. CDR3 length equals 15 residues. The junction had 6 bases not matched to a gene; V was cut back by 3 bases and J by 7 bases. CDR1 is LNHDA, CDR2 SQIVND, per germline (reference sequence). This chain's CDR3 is CASSIDRGLGQPQHF. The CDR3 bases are TGTGCCAGTAGTATTGACAGGGGGCTTGGGCAGCCCCAGCATTTT.

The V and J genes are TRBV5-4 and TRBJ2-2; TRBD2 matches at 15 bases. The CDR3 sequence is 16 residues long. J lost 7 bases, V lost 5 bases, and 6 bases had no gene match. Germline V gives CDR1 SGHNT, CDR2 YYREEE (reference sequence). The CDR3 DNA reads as TGTGCCAGCAGTTCCGGACTAGCGGGAGGGCGCGGGGAGCTGTTTTTT. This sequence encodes CASSSGLAGGRGELFF.

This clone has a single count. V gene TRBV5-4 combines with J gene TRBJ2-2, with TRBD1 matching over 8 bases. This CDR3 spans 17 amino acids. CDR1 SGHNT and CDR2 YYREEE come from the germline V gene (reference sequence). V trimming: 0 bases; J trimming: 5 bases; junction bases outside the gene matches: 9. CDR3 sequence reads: CASSLGGQGARTGELFF. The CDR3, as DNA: TGTGCCAGCAGCTTGGGAGGGCAGGGGGCGCGGACCGGGGAGCTGTTTTTT.

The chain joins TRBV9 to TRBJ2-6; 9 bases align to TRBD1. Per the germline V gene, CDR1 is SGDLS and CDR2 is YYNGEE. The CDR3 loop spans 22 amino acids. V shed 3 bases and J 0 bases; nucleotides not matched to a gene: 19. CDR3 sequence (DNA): TGTGCCAGCAGCGCCACCTCCGGGACAGGGCTAGCTTTCCCCTCTGGGGCCAACGTCCTGACTTTC. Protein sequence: CASSATSGTGLAFPSGANVLTF. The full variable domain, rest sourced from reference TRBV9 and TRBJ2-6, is DSGVTQTPKHLITATGQRVTLRCSPRSGDLSVYWYQQSLDQGLQFLIQYYNGEERAKGNILERFSAQQFPDLHSELNLSSLELGDSALYFCASSATSGTGLAFPSGANVLTFGAGSRLTVL.

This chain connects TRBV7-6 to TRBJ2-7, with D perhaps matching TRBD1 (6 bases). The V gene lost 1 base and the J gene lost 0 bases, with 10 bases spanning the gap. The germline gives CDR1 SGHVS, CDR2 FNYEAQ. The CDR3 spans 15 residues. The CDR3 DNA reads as TGTGCCAGCAGCTTAGGAGGGGGTAGCTCCTACGAGCAGTACTTC. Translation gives CASSLGGGSSYEQYF.